The text below deals with one T cell receptor beta chain. This table comes from immunoSEQ multiplex PCR, and its TCRdb copy is limited to in-frame clones, with some not included. The top ten hold roughly a tenth of the sample, which has 330,000 or so clones, approximately 88% seen once. The sample originates from a study of blood T cell repertoires in COVID-19. CDR3 length: 15 amino acids. Per the germline V gene, CDR1 is MNHEY and CDR2 is SMNVEV (reference sequence). Trimming left V 3 bases short and J 2 bases short, with 11 bases between. The chain employs TRBV27 and TRBJ1-3; D not certain. The receptor was isolated from a man aged 30-40 years with COVID-19, enrolled during active disease. Input material: peripheral blood. CDR3 nucleotide sequence: TGTGCCAGCAGTTTCAGTCCCGGAGCTGGAAACACCATATATTTT. Residues: CASSFSPGAGNTIYF.